These 5 T cell receptor beta chains share one sample of origin, sequenced in a study of CD8+ T cells in alopecia areata. The treatment here: oral pan-JAK inhibitor, 5-10 mg twice daily. Following extraction, RNA underwent reverse transcription to cDNA, which served as the sequencing template. The protocol was immunoSEQ multiplex PCR, while the TCRdb copy is restricted to in-frame clones and leaves out a portion. The top ten hold about 2.6% of the sample, which has some 200,000 clones, approximately 40% seen once. Here the sequenced sample was CD4+ T cells sorted from blood, taken at approximately week 36, from a patient treated with tofacitinib. The source is a human donor with alopecia areata.

The chain links TRBV7-8 to TRBJ2-1, with TRBD2 as a possible D gene (6 bases). The CDR3 contains 17 residues. Germline lookup yields CDR1 SGHVS and CDR2 FQNEAQ. Trimming shortened V by 5 bases and J by 6 bases, and 23 bases separated the two germline ends. The CDR3, as DNA: TGTGCCAGCAGCCGACAGACTCCCCGAGGCGGGGCCAATGAGCAGTTCTTC. Residues: CASSRQTPRGGANEQFF.

This clone came up a few times. The rearrangement joins TRBV5-1 to TRBJ2-7; the D call may be TRBD1 or TRBD2 (6 bases each). From germline, CDR1 is SGHRS and CDR2 YFSETQ. CDR3 length: 14 amino acids. V was shortened by 4 bases and J by 3 bases, with 14 bases between the two germline ends. Here the CDR3 reads CASSPRGDLYEQYF. The CDR3 DNA sequence: TGCGCCAGCAGCCCAAGGGGGGACCTCTACGAGCAGTACTTC.

This clone was detected once. The chain joins TRBV30 to TRBJ1-5, with 8 bases lining up with TRBD1. The CDR3 length is 13 residues. CDR1 is GTSNPN and CDR2 is SVGIG in the germline V gene (reference sequence). Trimming cost V 2 bases and J 7 bases; bases outside gene matches: 4. The CDR3 DNA reads as TGTGCCTGGAGTACAGGGGGTTGGCAGCCCCAGCATTTT. Residues: CAWSTGGWQPQHF.

The chain links TRBV6-1 to TRBJ2-3; 9 bases map to TRBD1. Germline trimming cut 7 bases from V and 0 bases from J; bases unmatched to any gene: 5. CDR3 length: 15 amino acids. Germline CDR1 and CDR2: MNHNS and SASEGT. In DNA, the CDR3 is TGTGCCAGCACAACAGGGGGCTCTAGCACAGATACGCAGTATTTT. As protein: CASTTGGSSTDTQYF.

V usage is TRBV28 and J usage is TRBJ2-7; 9 bases align to TRBD1. V was clipped by 5 bases and J by 7 bases; unmatched bases: 15. Germline-derived CDR1 and CDR2 are MDHEN and SYDVKM. The CDR3 spans 16 residues. The CDR3 DNA is TGTGCCAGCAGTCCGGGGGGACAGGGAAATCGTCAGGAGCAGTACTTC. Its translation: CASSPGGQGNRQEQYF.